The sequence of this T cell receptor beta chain was determined in a study of blood T cell repertoires in COVID-19. Repertoires were generated with immunoSEQ multiplex PCR, while TCRdb's copy carries only in-frame clones and drops some. Here the sample spans about 190,000 clones, roughly four fifths being singletons. CDR1 is SEHNR, CDR2 FQNEAQ, per germline (reference sequence). This CDR3 has 19 amino acids. V gave up 6 bases and J gave up 0 bases, with 21 bases separating them. The chain combines TRBV7-9 with TRBJ2-6; tentative D call: TRBD1 (6 bases). This TCR was recovered from a woman aged 70-85 years with active or convalescent COVID-19. The sample taken for sequencing was peripheral blood. The CDR3 here is CASSSTKGQGSSGANVLTF. The CDR3 DNA reads as TGTGCCAGCAGTTCGACTAAGGGGCAGGGGAGCTCTGGGGCCAACGTCCTGACTTTC.